Listed here are 7 T cell receptor beta chains from one sample, sequenced in a study of molecular identifiers for immune sequencing clone quantification. Each CDR3 protein gets one entry after TCRdb re-called the PCR reads with MiXCR. The sample lists approximately 550,000 distinct CDR3 sequences; over 20% were seen once. The sample consisted of naive CD8+ T cells from blood, with Jurkat cell RNA spiked in. Sample subset: FACS-sorted CD8+CD4-CCR7+CD45RA+ naive T cells. The receptors originated from a human donor in good health. Some libraries in this study had Jurkat cell RNA spiked in.

V and J are TRBV20-1 and TRBJ1-3, with 7 bases fitting TRBD1. CDR3 size: 13 residues. CDR1 and CDR2 from the germline V gene are DFQATT and SNEGSKA (reference sequence). With V trimmed by 3 bases and J by 4 bases, 3 bases remained unmatched. In nucleotides, the CDR3 is TGCAGTGCTAGGACAGGGTTAGGAAACACCATATATTTT. It specifies CSARTGLGNTIYF.

Many counts were recorded for this clonotype. The chain employs TRBV24-1 and TRBJ2-3; TRBD2 might be the D (5 bases). Germline CDR1 KGHDR, CDR2 SFDVKD. The V gene lost 4 bases and the J gene lost 6 bases, with 19 bases spanning the gap. The CDR3 sequence is 16 residues long. CDR3 residues: CATSDPDPVAGDTQYF. In nucleotides, the CDR3 is TGTGCCACCAGTGACCCCGACCCCGTCGCGGGCGATACGCAGTATTTT.

The chain uses TRBV9 and TRBJ1-1; 7 bases map to TRBD1. J was trimmed by 4 bases and V by 1 base; bases with no gene match: 10. CDR1 and CDR2 (germline): SGDLS, YYNGEE. The CDR3 spans 16 residues. CDR3 nucleotide sequence: TGTGCCAGCAGCGTAAATCTGAGGACAGGAGGCACTGAAGCTTTCTTT. Its protein is CASSVNLRTGGTEAFF.

Ten or more counts support this clonotype. The DNA of the CDR3 is TGTGCCAGCAGCCCGACTAGCGGGGCCATCTACGAGCAGTACTTC. Translating gives CASSPTSGAIYEQYF. This chain joins TRBV28 and TRBJ2-7; 11 bases are shared with TRBD2. There are 15 residues in the CDR3. Germline V gene lookup returns CDR1 MDHEN and CDR2 SYDVKM. J gave up 3 bases and V 6 bases, and 7 bases lay outside the gene matches.

This clonotype was seen only a few times. The V and J genes are TRBV7-9 and TRBJ2-1; 9 bases are a match to TRBD2. V gave up 6 bases and J gave up 6 bases; unmatched junction bases: 9. This CDR3 has 15 amino acids. Germline values: CDR1 SEHNR, CDR2 FQNEAQ (reference sequence). The CDR3 spells CASSPRASGINEQFF. CDR3 nucleotides: TGTGCCAGCAGTCCTAGGGCTAGCGGGATCAATGAGCAGTTCTTC. The complete variable domain, with remaining parts taken from reference TRBV7-9 and TRBJ2-1, reads DTGVSQNPRHKITKRGQNVTFRCDPISEHNRLYWYRQTLGQGPEFLTYFQNEAQLEKSRLLSDRFSAERPKGSFSTLEIQRTEQGDSAMYLCASSPRASGINEQFFGPGTRLTVL.

As concerns this clonotype: This sequence may be a read error, since a much larger clone differs from it by one base. V and J are TRBV9 and TRBJ1-1; D uncertain. The CDR3 runs to 13 residues. The germline CDR1 and CDR2 sequences are SGDLS and YYNGEE. The CDR3 loop is CASSEWSNTGAFF. CDR3 in DNA: TGTGCCAGCAGTGAATGGAGTAACACTGGAGCTTTCTTT. Using reference TRBV9 and TRBJ1-1 for the parts outside the CDR3, the full variable domain is DSGVTQTPKHLITATGQRVTLRCSPRSGDLSVYWYQQSLDQGLQFLIQYYNGEERAKGNILERFSAQQFPDLHSELNLSSLELGDSALYFCASSEWSNTGAFFGQGTRLTVV.

The chain couples TRBV5-1 to TRBJ2-1; D is unresolved. The CDR3 contains 15 residues. Germline V gene sequence: CDR1 SGHRS, CDR2 YFSETQ. Trimming stripped 1 base from V and 0 bases from J, with 8 bases between. CDR3 DNA: TGCGCCAGCAGCTTGCAGGAAGGCTCCTACAATGAGCAGTTCTTC. It encodes CASSLQEGSYNEQFF.